Each of the 13 T cell receptor beta chains below was sequenced from the same sample in a study of response to subunit inactivated influenza vaccine. TCRdb re-derived calls from the RT-PCR reads in MiXCR, one entry per CDR3 protein. The sample has 250,000 to 350,000 distinct CDR3 sequences, about 20% seen once; the top ten hold 9% to 12%. Sequencing was performed on PBMCs from blood, taken around 22 months after vaccination. The receptors come from a man aged 50-75 years who received an inactivated influenza vaccine.

The genes are TRBV5-8 and TRBJ2-5, with D possibly matching TRBD2 (6 bases). Trimming removed 2 bases from V and 3 bases from J, with 14 bases in between. CDR1 and CDR2 from the germline V gene are SGHTS and YDEGEE. This CDR3 spans 15 amino acids. CDR3 nucleotide sequence: TGTGCCAGCAGCTTTAGGCCGGGAGTGGAAGAGACCCAGTACTTC. Encoded protein: CASSFRPGVEETQYF.

The chain carries TRBV7-2 and TRBJ1-5; D may be TRBD1 (5 bases). The CDR3 spans 12 residues. V dropped 5 bases and J dropped 6 bases, with 8 bases sitting between them. The germline V gene encodes CDR1 SGHTA and CDR2 FQGNSA. As DNA, the CDR3 is TGTGCCAGCAGCGCAGGGATTCAGCCCCAGCATTTT. Amino acid sequence: CASSAGIQPQHF.

The rearrangement joins TRBV3-1 to TRBJ1-2; D remains ambiguous. Germline lookup yields CDR1 LGHDT and CDR2 YNNKEL (reference sequence). V was clipped by 0 bases and J by 4 bases, with 9 bases between them. This CDR3 is built from 14 residues. Written as DNA, the CDR3 is TGTGCCAGCAGCCAAGATGCGAAGTCCTATGGCTACACCTTC. As protein: CASSQDAKSYGYTF.

The V gene is TRBV6-2 or TRBV6-3, the J gene TRBJ2-6; TRBD1 matches at 7 bases. Germline trimming cut 8 bases from V and 0 bases from J; bases unmatched to any gene: 22. The CDR3 runs 21 residues. Per germline, CDR1 MNHEY and CDR2 SVGEGT. The CDR3 sequence is CASGITRDSSPLSSGANVLTF. CDR3 DNA sequence: TGTGCCAGCGGCATAACCCGGGACAGCTCTCCCCTCTCCTCTGGGGCCAACGTCCTGACTTTC.

The V call is TRBV15, the J call TRBJ2-4; D could derive from TRBD1 or TRBD2 (7 bases each). The germline V and J ends were trimmed by 4 bases and 10 bases, with 26 bases remaining between them. Germline V lookup: CDR1 LNHNV, CDR2 YYDKDF (reference sequence). The length of the CDR3 is 17 residues. The CDR3, as DNA: TGTGCCACCAGCAATTCAGGGGGGGCACTAGTTGCGGGAATTCAGTACTTC. It yields the protein CATSNSGGALVAGIQYF.

The V call is TRBV20-1, the J call TRBJ1-5; no definite D call. The CDR3 consists of 13 residues. V shed 5 bases and J shed 3 bases, with 11 bases lying between them. Germline V gives CDR1 DFQATT, CDR2 SNEGSKA (reference sequence). The CDR3, as DNA: TGCAGTGCTTTCCGTCGAGACAATCAGCCCCAGCATTTT. It encodes CSAFRRDNQPQHF.

This chain joins TRBV28 and TRBJ2-7; 13 bases agree with TRBD2. The junction had 17 bases not matched to a gene; V was cut back by 1 base and J by 2 bases. The CDR3 length is 21 residues. From germline, CDR1 is MDHEN and CDR2 SYDVKM. The chain's CDR3 is CASSLSSSGLAGTQLTYEQYF. In nucleotides, the CDR3 is TGTGCCAGCAGTTTATCGTCGTCGGGACTAGCGGGAACCCAACTCACCTACGAGCAGTACTTC.

This clonotype was counted many times. The chain couples TRBV5-1 to TRBJ1-2; 7 bases are shared with TRBD1. Germline CDR1 SGHRS, CDR2 YFSETQ. CDR3 length: 14 residues. With V trimmed by 4 bases and J by 5 bases, 8 bases remained unmatched. CDR3 in DNA: TGCGCCAGCAGCCTCGGACAGGACTGGTATGGCTACACCTTC. Translated, it gives CASSLGQDWYGYTF.

The genes are TRBV4-2 and TRBJ2-1, with 9 bases that match TRBD2. This CDR3 comprises 15 residues. Germline V lookup: CDR1 LGHNA, CDR2 YNFKEQ. Unmatched junction bases numbered 8, after V lost 0 bases and J lost 11 bases. CDR3 sequence reads: CASSQDGGGREKQFF. CDR3 sequence (DNA): TGTGCCAGCAGCCAAGACGGAGGCGGGAGGGAGAAGCAGTTCTTC.

A few counts support this clonotype. The CDR3 DNA is TGTGCCAGCAGCTTAGGACCCGACAGGGAGGCCTACGAGCAGTACTTC. This encodes CASSLGPDREAYEQYF. The V and J genes are TRBV7-6 and TRBJ2-7, with D maybe TRBD1 (7 bases). Trimming left V 1 base short and J 2 bases short, with 15 bases between. The CDR3 runs 16 residues. Germline V gene sequence: CDR1 SGHVS, CDR2 FNYEAQ. Based on the CDR3 plus reference TRBV7-6 and TRBJ2-7, the full variable domain is GAGVSQSPRYKVTKRGQDVALRCDPISGHVSLYWYRQALGQGPEFLTYFNYEAQQDKSGLPNDRFSAERPEGSISTLTIQRTEQRDSAMYRCASSLGPDREAYEQYFGPGTRLTVT.

This clonotype was counted at least ten times. J is TRBJ1-5 and V is TRBV6-2 or TRBV6-3, with 7 bases that match TRBD1. V was clipped by 6 bases and J by 4 bases; unmatched bases: 9. Germline V CDR1 and CDR2: MNHEY, SVGEGT. This CDR3 is 15 amino acids long. The CDR3 protein is CASRPEGTANQPQHF. The CDR3 DNA reads TGTGCCAGCAGGCCCGAAGGGACAGCTAATCAGCCCCAGCATTTT.

This clonotype was found a few times. V and J are TRBV12-3 or TRBV12-4 and TRBJ2-3, with TRBD1 matching over 10 bases. CDR3 size: 16 residues. V lost 6 bases, J lost 6 bases, and 12 bases stayed unmatched. Written as DNA, the CDR3 is TGTGCCAGCAGACTTCCCCGGGACAGGGGAGGCGATACGCAGTATTTT. Encoded protein: CASRLPRDRGGDTQYF.

This clonotype occurred a few times. V usage is TRBV12-3 or TRBV12-4 and J usage is TRBJ1-1, with D possibly being TRBD1 (6 bases). The CDR3 spans 13 residues. The V end lost 7 bases, the J end lost 5 bases, and 14 bases lay between the germline ends. CDR3: CASTYRDGTEAFF. For the CDR3, the DNA is TGTGCCAGCACATACAGGGACGGGACTGAAGCTTTCTTT.